The 30 T cell receptor beta chains presented below share a single source sample, sequenced in a study of blood T cell repertoires in COVID-19 (dated by TCRdb to the early 2020s). Libraries were constructed by the immunoSEQ multiplex PCR assay. Held by TCRdb, this immuneACCESS table contains in-frame sequences only and omits some clones. Under half of the omission traces to an unresolved V gene where checked; the cause of the rest is unknown. The sample has approximately 300,000 clones on record, around 87% of them singletons. The ten top clones hold roughly 5.2% of the sample. Source material: PBMCs or T cells enriched from blood (not recorded which). These receptor sequences come from a woman younger than 45 who had recovered from COVID-19.

V is TRBV7-3 and J is TRBJ2-1; TRBD1 is a possible D gene (5 bases). Germline V lookup: CDR1 SGHTA, CDR2 FQGTGA. V was shortened by 0 bases and J by 5 bases, with 14 bases between the two germline ends. The length of the CDR3 is 16 residues. CDR3: CASSLTLAGQNNEQFF. Written as DNA, the CDR3 is TGTGCCAGCAGCTTAACGTTGGCAGGGCAAAACAATGAGCAGTTCTTC. Drawing the rest from reference TRBV7-3 and TRBJ2-1, the complete variable domain is GAGVSQTPSNKVTEKGKYVELRCDPISGHTALYWYRQSLGQGPEFLIYFQGTGAADDSGLPNDRFFAVRPEGSVSTLKIQRTERGDSAVYLCASSLTLAGQNNEQFFGPGTRLTVL.

The chain carries TRBV5-1 and TRBJ1-2, with 8 bases lining up with TRBD1. The germline gives CDR1 SGHRS, CDR2 YFSETQ. The CDR3 length is 16 residues. V trimming: 0 bases; J trimming: 8 bases; junction bases outside the gene matches: 12. The CDR3 here is CASSLDPSRGLGGYTF. The CDR3 DNA is TGCGCCAGCAGCTTGGACCCCAGCAGGGGGCTCGGAGGCTACACCTTC. Supplemented by reference TRBV5-1 and TRBJ1-2, the full variable domain reads KAGVTQTPRYLIKTRGQQVTLSCSPISGHRSVSWYQQTPGQGLQFLFEYFSETQRNKGNFPGRFSGRQFSNSRSEMNVSTLELGDSALYLCASSLDPSRGLGGYTFGSGTRLTVV.

V gene TRBV10-3 combines with J gene TRBJ1-2; weak D call: TRBD1 (6 bases). Germline V gene data show CDR1 as ENHRY and CDR2 as SYGVKD. The CDR3 is 12 residues long. The V end was cut by 5 bases, the J end by 5 bases, with 9 bases between. The CDR3 region is CAISTGSYGYTF. The CDR3, as DNA: TGTGCCATCAGTACAGGGTCTTATGGCTACACCTTC.

This clone was seen only once. The rearrangement joins TRBV9 to TRBJ2-1; D is perhaps TRBD1 (7 bases). The CDR3 loop spans 17 amino acids. The germline gives CDR1 SGDLS, CDR2 YYNGEE. Trimming pared 0 bases from V and 6 bases from J, leaving 19 bases between. CDR3 DNA: TGTGCCAGCAGCGTAGCCCGTTTGCGGGACAGCCGCAATGAGCAGTTCTTC. This gives the protein CASSVARLRDSRNEQFF.

The V gene is TRBV27, the J gene TRBJ1-2; possible D gene TRBD1, 5 bases. Trimming shortened V by 3 bases and J by 5 bases, and 16 bases separated the two germline ends. Germline CDR1 reads MNHEY; CDR2 reads SMNVEV (reference sequence). The CDR3 is made up of 15 amino acids. This CDR3 reads CASSFSRWQGYGYTF. CDR3 in DNA: TGTGCCAGCAGTTTTTCTCGGTGGCAGGGTTATGGCTACACCTTC.

This chain joins TRBV4-3 and TRBJ2-1, with D possibly matching TRBD2 (5 bases). The ends were cut back, 4 bases at V and 5 bases at J, with 12 bases in the middle. The CDR3 sequence is 14 residues long. Germline loops: CDR1 LGHNA, CDR2 YSLEER. The CDR3 loop reads CASSPFRDNNEQFF. As DNA, the CDR3 is TGCGCCAGCAGCCCGTTCCGGGATAACAATGAGCAGTTCTTC.

The rearrangement links TRBV6-2 or TRBV6-3 to TRBJ2-7; 7 bases agree with TRBD2. The CDR3 is made up of 16 amino acids. Germline lookup yields CDR1 MNHEY and CDR2 SVGEGT. J gave up 0 bases and V 2 bases, and 7 bases lay outside the gene matches. Written as DNA, the CDR3 is TGTGCCAGCAGTTACAGCCTAGCGGAAAGCTCCTACGAGCAGTACTTC. This codes for CASSYSLAESSYEQYF.

In this sample, this clone turned up once. The chain combines TRBV5-8 with TRBJ2-3; 7 positions match TRBD1. The V gene's germline CDR1 is SGHTS and CDR2 YDEGEE. This CDR3 has 16 amino acids. V dropped 6 bases and J dropped 0; count of bases not matched to a gene: 10. In nucleotides, the CDR3 is TGTGCCAGCACTTCGGGGACAGCACTTAGCACAGATACGCAGTATTTT. Protein: CASTSGTALSTDTQYF.

This clone was recorded once. This rearrangement joins TRBV18 to TRBJ1-1, with D perhaps TRBD1 (5 bases). Germline V gene sequence: CDR1 KGHSH, CDR2 LQKENI. Trimming took off 3 bases at V and 4 bases at J, with 12 bases between the two ends. There are 14 residues in the CDR3. The CDR3 reads CASSPGIGATEAFF. CDR3 nucleotide sequence: TGTGCCAGCTCACCCGGAATTGGGGCCACTGAAGCTTTCTTT.

The J gene is TRBJ2-1, the V gene TRBV5-1; 10 bases match TRBD1. V dropped 5 bases and J dropped 7; count of bases not matched to a gene: 12. Per germline, CDR1 SGHRS and CDR2 YFSETQ. This CDR3 has 16 residues. In DNA, the CDR3 is TGCGCCAGCAGTCTACCCCCGGGACAGGGGTATAATGAGCAGTTCTTC. Residues: CASSLPPGQGYNEQFF.

The chain recombines TRBV7-3 with TRBJ2-7, with TRBD1 as a possible D gene (5 bases). Germline V CDR1 and CDR2: SGHTA, FQGTGA. The V gene lost 2 bases and the J gene lost 5 bases, with 13 bases spanning the gap. CDR3 length: 14 residues. CDR3 sequence (DNA): TGTGCCAGCAGCTTAGACCAGGGCAGCGACGAGCAGTACTTC. Translated, it gives CASSLDQGSDEQYF.

V gene TRBV19 combines with J gene TRBJ2-5, with 9 bases lining up with TRBD2. The V segment lost 1 base and the J segment 0 bases; nucleotides outside the gene matches: 3. The CDR3 has 16 residues. Germline CDR1 and CDR2: LNHDA and SQIVND (reference sequence). The DNA of the CDR3 is TGTGCCAGTAGTATAGGCCAGCGGGGGGACCAAGAGACCCAGTACTTC. Encoded protein: CASSIGQRGDQETQYF.

The gene calls are TRBV19 and TRBJ1-5; 12 nucleotides match TRBD1. In germline, CDR1 is LNHDA, CDR2 SQIVND (reference sequence). The CDR3 totals 17 residues. Trimming cost V 4 bases and J 5 bases; bases outside gene matches: 9. CDR3 DNA: TGTGCCAGTAGTACAATAAGAGGGACAGGGGGCTATCAGCCCCAGCATTTT. It codes for CASSTIRGTGGYQPQHF.

This CDR3 reads CASSHSTGASGYTF. The DNA for the CDR3 is TGTGCCAGCAGCCATTCGACAGGAGCCTCTGGCTACACCTTC. The V and J genes are TRBV3-1 (or the pseudogene TRBV3-2) and TRBJ1-2; D might be TRBD1 (6 bases). The germline V and J ends were trimmed by 3 bases and 7 bases, with 15 bases remaining between them. This CDR3 comprises 14 residues. Germline CDR1 reads LGHDT; CDR2 reads YNNKEL (reference sequence).

V usage is TRBV12-3 or TRBV12-4 and J usage is TRBJ1-1; D gene unclear. Trimming removed 6 bases from V and 6 bases from J, with 11 bases in between. The CDR3 runs to 12 residues. The CDR3, as DNA: TGTGCCAGCAGCCCTATCGGGGCTGAAGCTTTCTTT. Its protein product is CASSPIGAEAFF.

This clone was detected a few times. The rearrangement uses TRBV29-1 and TRBJ1-2, with TRBD1 identical over 7 bases. Per the germline V gene, CDR1 is SQVTM and CDR2 is ANQGSEA. V shed 4 bases, J shed 8 bases, and the junction held 4 bases outside the gene matches. There are 11 residues in the CDR3. The CDR3 is CSVATGKGYTF. CDR3 DNA: TGCAGCGTTGCGACAGGGAAAGGCTACACCTTC.

The sample holds a few counts of this clone. This clone may be a read error of a much larger clone one base away. In the same sample, other DNA sequences code for this CDR3. The chain joins TRBV7-9 to TRBJ2-7, with D perhaps TRBD1 (6 bases). Deletions cut 4 bases from V and 3 bases from J, with 7 bases between. This CDR3 is built from 12 residues. In germline, CDR1 is SEHNR, CDR2 FQNEAQ (reference sequence). The CDR3 protein is CASSSQGYEQYF. CDR3 DNA: TGTGCCAGCAGCTCACAGGGCTACGAGCAGTACTTC.

The table lists this clone with a few counts. The rearrangement joins TRBV18 to TRBJ1-2; no reliable D call. There are 16 residues in the CDR3. Between the trimmed V and J ends, which lost 1 base and 2 bases, there was a span of 14 bases. The germline V gene has CDR1 KGHSH and CDR2 LQKENI. CDR3: CASSPLSTGLNYGYTF. CDR3 sequence (DNA): TGTGCCAGCTCACCACTCTCGACCGGACTAAACTATGGCTACACCTTC.

This chain connects TRBV6-5 to TRBJ1-2; the D gene is possibly TRBD1 (5 bases). Germline lookup yields CDR1 MNHEY and CDR2 SVGAGI. The CDR3 has 14 residues. V was cut by 5 bases and J by 3 bases, with 13 bases left in between. The CDR3 reads CASSLGAGDYGYTF. CDR3 nucleotides: TGTGCCAGCAGTCTTGGGGCAGGAGACTATGGCTACACCTTC.

This clone was recorded only once. The chain has TRBV19 and TRBJ1-1; 8 bases fit TRBD1. CDR1 and CDR2 (germline): LNHDA, SQIVND (reference sequence). The CDR3 spans 12 residues. V lost 6 bases to trimming and J lost 11 bases; unmatched junction nucleotides: 8. The CDR3 coding sequence is TGTGCCAGTAGCCAACTACAGGGGGATGCTTTCTTT. As protein: CASSQLQGDAFF.

V is TRBV27 and J is TRBJ1-5, with D unresolved. There are 13 residues in the CDR3. The germline V and J ends were trimmed by 3 bases and 4 bases, with 7 bases remaining between them. Germline CDR1 MNHEY, CDR2 SMNVEV (reference sequence). The CDR3 reads CASSFAGNQPQHF. The CDR3 coding sequence is TGTGCCAGCAGTTTTGCGGGGAATCAGCCCCAGCATTTT.

CDR3 residues: CSVVGGASNTEAFF. The CDR3 nucleotides are TGCAGCGTTGTGGGGGGGGCCTCGAACACTGAAGCTTTCTTT. V and J are TRBV29-1 and TRBJ1-1, with a weak D call TRBD1 (6 bases). Germline V gives CDR1 SQVTM, CDR2 ANQGSEA. The CDR3 loop spans 14 amino acids. V lost 4 bases, J lost 1 base, and 13 bases lay in between.

The genes are TRBV27 and TRBJ2-1; 7 bases match TRBD2. The CDR3 extends over 12 amino acids. V was pared by 11 bases and J by 4 bases, with 5 bases of the junction left unmatched. CDR1 and CDR2 from the germline V gene are MNHEY and SMNVEV (reference sequence). The CDR3 reads CAGGRNYNEQFF. DNA of the CDR3: TGTGCCGGCGGGAGAAATTACAATGAGCAGTTCTTC.

This clone has a handful of counts. The V and J genes are TRBV2 and TRBJ1-2, with a weak D call TRBD1 (6 bases). The CDR3 contains 14 residues. The germline V gene has CDR1 SNHLY and CDR2 FYNNEI. V gave up 5 bases and J gave up 4 bases, with 14 bases separating them. CDR3 in amino acids: CASSTDRLRYGYTF. For the CDR3, the DNA is TGTGCCAGCAGTACCGACAGGTTGCGCTATGGCTACACCTTC.

J is TRBJ1-3 and V is TRBV4-2, with D hard to call. From germline, CDR1 is LGHNA and CDR2 YNFKEQ. Trimming cost V 0 bases and J 1 base, with 13 bases left between them. This CDR3 comprises 17 residues. CDR3 sequence reads: CASSQDYVTQSGNTIYF. The CDR3 nucleotides read TGTGCCAGCAGCCAAGATTACGTAACACAATCTGGAAACACCATATATTTT.

The chain combines TRBV18 with TRBJ1-2, with TRBD1 identical over 9 bases. Germline CDR1 and CDR2: KGHSH and LQKENI. Unmatched junction bases numbered 6, after V lost 4 bases and J lost 3 bases. CDR3 length: 15 amino acids. In nucleotides, the CDR3 is TGTGCCAGCTCACGATCCGGACAGGGGCACTATGGCTACACCTTC. This encodes CASSRSGQGHYGYTF.

V is TRBV5-1 and J is TRBJ2-5, with 12 bases identical to TRBD2. There are 16 residues in the CDR3. Germline V gene data show CDR1 as SGHRS and CDR2 as YFSETQ. V lost 2 bases, J lost 4 bases, and 6 bases stayed unmatched. The CDR3 region is CASSLPGLAGAETQYF. Here the CDR3 DNA reads TGCGCCAGCAGCTTACCGGGACTAGCGGGTGCAGAGACCCAGTACTTC. Supplemented by reference TRBV5-1 and TRBJ2-5, the full variable domain reads KAGVTQTPRYLIKTRGQQVTLSCSPISGHRSVSWYQQTPGQGLQFLFEYFSETQRNKGNFPGRFSGRQFSNSRSEMNVSTLELGDSALYLCASSLPGLAGAETQYFGPGTRLLVL.

Remarks on this clone: The same CDR3 can be traced to other DNA sequences in this sample. V and J are TRBV19 and TRBJ2-3, with 7 bases lining up with TRBD2. V was clipped by 6 bases and J by 1 base; unmatched bases: 1. The CDR3 totals 13 residues. In germline, CDR1 is LNHDA, CDR2 SQIVND (reference sequence). CDR3 DNA sequence: TGTGCCAGTAGGGCGGGGGGCACAGATACGCAGTATTTT. Its translation: CASRAGGTDTQYF.

The gene calls are TRBV5-4 and TRBJ2-5, with TRBD2 matching 7 bases. V dropped 3 bases and J dropped 5; count of bases not matched to a gene: 1. CDR1 SGHNT and CDR2 YYREEE come from the germline V gene (reference sequence). This CDR3 has 12 residues. CDR3 nucleotide sequence: TGTGCCAGCAGCTGGGGGGGGGAGACCCAGTACTTC. This encodes CASSWGGETQYF. The full variable domain, its missing parts supplied by reference TRBV5-4 and TRBJ2-5, is ETGVTQSPTHLIKTRGQQVTLRCSSQSGHNTVSWYQQALGQGPQFIFQYYREEENGRGNFPPRFSGLQFPNYSSELNVNALELDDSALYLCASSWGGETQYFGPGTRLLVL.

As for this clone: One junction end disagrees with the germline gene, perhaps due to a read error. This chain connects TRBV6-2 or TRBV6-3 to TRBJ2-7; D is possibly TRBD2 (5 bases). The CDR3 extends over 16 amino acids. Looked up from germline, CDR1 is MNHEY and CDR2 is SVGEGT. Written as DNA, the CDR3 is TGTGCCAGCAGCTACTACCCCTCCGGGCCAGCGGCCGAGCAGTACTTC. Protein product: CASSYYPSGPAAEQYF.